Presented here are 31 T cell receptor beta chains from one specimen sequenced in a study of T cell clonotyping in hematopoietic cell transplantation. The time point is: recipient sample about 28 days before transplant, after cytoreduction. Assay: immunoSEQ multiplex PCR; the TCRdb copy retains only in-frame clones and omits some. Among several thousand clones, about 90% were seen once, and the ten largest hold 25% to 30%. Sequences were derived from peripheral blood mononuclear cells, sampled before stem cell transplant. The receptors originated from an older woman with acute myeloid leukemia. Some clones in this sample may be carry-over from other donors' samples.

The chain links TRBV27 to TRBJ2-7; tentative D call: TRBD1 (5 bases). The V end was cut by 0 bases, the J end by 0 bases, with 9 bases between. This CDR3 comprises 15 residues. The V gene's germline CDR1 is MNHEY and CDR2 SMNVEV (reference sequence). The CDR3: CASSLSLGPSYEQYF. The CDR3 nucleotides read TGTGCCAGCAGTTTATCCTTGGGGCCCTCCTACGAGCAGTACTTC.

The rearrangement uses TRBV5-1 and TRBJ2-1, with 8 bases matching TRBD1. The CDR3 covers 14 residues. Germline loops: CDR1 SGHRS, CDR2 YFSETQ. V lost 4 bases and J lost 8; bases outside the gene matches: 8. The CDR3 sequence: CASSLPMGQDEQFF. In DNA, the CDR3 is TGCGCCAGCAGCCTACCGATGGGACAGGATGAGCAGTTCTTC.

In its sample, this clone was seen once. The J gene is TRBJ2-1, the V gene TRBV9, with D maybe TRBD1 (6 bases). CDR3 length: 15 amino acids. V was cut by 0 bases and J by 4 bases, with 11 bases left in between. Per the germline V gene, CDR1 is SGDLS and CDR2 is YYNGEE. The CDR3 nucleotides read TGTGCCAGCAGCGTAGCGAGACAGGCATACAATGAGCAGTTCTTC. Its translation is CASSVARQAYNEQFF.

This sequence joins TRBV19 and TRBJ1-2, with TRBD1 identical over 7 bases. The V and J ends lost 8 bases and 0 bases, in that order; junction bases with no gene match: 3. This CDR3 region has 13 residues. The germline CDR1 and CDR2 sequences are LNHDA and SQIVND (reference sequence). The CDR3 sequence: CASQGGSNYGYTF. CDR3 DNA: TGTGCCAGTCAGGGGGGTTCTAACTATGGCTACACCTTC.

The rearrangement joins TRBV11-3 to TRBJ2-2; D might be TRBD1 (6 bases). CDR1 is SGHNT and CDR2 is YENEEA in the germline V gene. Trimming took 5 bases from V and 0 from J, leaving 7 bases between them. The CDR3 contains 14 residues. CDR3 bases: TGTGCCAGCAGCCCAGGGGCGAACACCGGGGAGCTGTTTTTT. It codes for CASSPGANTGELFF.

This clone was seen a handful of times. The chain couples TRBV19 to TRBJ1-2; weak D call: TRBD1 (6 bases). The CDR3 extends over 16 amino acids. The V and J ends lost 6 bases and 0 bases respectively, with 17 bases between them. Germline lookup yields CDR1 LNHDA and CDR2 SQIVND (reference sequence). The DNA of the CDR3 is TGTGCCAGTAGCCCGATACAGGGTCTGGCTAACTATGGCTACACCTTC. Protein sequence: CASSPIQGLANYGYTF.

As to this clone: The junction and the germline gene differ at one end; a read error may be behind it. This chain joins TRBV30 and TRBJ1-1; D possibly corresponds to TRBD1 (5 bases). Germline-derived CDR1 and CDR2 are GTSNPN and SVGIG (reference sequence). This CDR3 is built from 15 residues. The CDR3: CAWSVGQGMKTEAFF. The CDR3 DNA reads TGTGCCTGGAGTGTGGGGCAGGGCATGAAGACTGAAGCTTTCTTT.

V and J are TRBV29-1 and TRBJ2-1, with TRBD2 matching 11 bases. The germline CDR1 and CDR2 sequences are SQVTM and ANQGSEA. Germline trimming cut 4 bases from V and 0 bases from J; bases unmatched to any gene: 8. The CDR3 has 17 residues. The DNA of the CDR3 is TGCAGCGTTGTCGGTCTAGCGGGAGGAAGCTCCTACAATGAGCAGTTCTTC. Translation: CSVVGLAGGSSYNEQFF.

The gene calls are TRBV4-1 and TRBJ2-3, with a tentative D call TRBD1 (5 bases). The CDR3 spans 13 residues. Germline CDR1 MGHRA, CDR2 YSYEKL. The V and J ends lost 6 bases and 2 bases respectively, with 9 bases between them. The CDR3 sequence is CASRTAPTDTQYF. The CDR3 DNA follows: TGCGCCAGCAGGACAGCGCCCACAGATACGCAGTATTTT.

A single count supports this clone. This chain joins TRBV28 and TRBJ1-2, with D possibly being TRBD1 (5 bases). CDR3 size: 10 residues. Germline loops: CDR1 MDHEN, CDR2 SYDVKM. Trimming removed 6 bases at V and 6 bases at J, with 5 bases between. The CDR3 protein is CASRQDGYTF. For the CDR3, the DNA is TGTGCCAGCAGACAGGATGGCTACACCTTC.

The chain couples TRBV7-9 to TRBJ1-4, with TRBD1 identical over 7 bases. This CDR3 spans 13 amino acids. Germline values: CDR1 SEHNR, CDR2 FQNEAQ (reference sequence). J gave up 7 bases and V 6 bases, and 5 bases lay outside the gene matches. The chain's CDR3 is CASRGRDSEKLFF. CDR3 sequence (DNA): TGTGCCAGCAGGGGCCGGGACAGTGAAAAACTGTTTTTT.

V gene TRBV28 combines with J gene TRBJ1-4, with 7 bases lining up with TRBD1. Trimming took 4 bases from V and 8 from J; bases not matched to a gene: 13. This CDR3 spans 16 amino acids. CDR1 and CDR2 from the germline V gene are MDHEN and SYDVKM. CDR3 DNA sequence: TGTGCCAGCAGTTCCGACGGAACAGGGGTCAGGGAAAAACTGTTTTTT. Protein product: CASSSDGTGVREKLFF.

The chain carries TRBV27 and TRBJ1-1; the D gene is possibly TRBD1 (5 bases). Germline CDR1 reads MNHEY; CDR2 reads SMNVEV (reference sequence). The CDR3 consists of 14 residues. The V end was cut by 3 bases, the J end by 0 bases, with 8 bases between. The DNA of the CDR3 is TGTGCCAGCAGTTTTGGGGGTGTGAACACTGAAGCTTTCTTT. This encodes CASSFGGVNTEAFF.

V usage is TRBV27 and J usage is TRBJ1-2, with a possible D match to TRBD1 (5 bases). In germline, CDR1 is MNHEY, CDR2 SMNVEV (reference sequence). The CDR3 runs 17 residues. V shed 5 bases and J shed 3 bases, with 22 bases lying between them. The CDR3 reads CASSLRWAPQGDYGYTF. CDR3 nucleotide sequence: TGTGCCAGCAGTCTTCGTTGGGCCCCGCAAGGGGACTATGGCTACACCTTC.

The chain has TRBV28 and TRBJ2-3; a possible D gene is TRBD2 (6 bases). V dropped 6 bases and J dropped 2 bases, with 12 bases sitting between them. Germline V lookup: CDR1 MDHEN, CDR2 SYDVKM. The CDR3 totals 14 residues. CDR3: CASSPGLITDTQYF. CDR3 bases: TGTGCCAGCAGCCCCGGACTAATCACAGATACGCAGTATTTT.

CDR3 protein: CAWSVSGYNQPQHF. The CDR3, as DNA: TGTGCCTGGAGTGTATCAGGGTACAATCAGCCCCAGCATTTT. The chain carries TRBV30 and TRBJ1-5; D is possibly TRBD1 (5 bases). This CDR3 comprises 14 residues. Looked up from germline, CDR1 is GTSNPN and CDR2 is SVGIG (reference sequence). The V gene lost 0 bases and the J gene lost 3 bases, with 9 bases spanning the gap. Drawing the rest from reference TRBV30 and TRBJ1-5, the complete variable domain is SQTIHQWPATLVQPVGSPLSLECTVEGTSNPNLYWYRQAAGRGLQLLFYSVGIGQISSEVPQNLSASRPQDRQFILSSKKLLLSDSGFYLCAWSVSGYNQPQHFGDGTRLSIL.

The CDR3 is CASSMRRERETQYF. The CDR3 DNA sequence: TGTGCCAGTAGTATGAGGAGGGAGCGGGAGACCCAGTACTTC. The chain employs TRBV19 and TRBJ2-5; the D gene is possibly TRBD2 (6 bases). V was clipped by 3 bases and J by 5 bases, with 13 bases between them. Germline loops: CDR1 LNHDA, CDR2 SQIVND (reference sequence). CDR3 length equals 14 residues.

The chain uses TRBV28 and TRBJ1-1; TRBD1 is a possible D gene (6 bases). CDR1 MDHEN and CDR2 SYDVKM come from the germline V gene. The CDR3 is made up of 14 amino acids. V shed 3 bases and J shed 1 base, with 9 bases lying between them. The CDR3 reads CASSFAGANTEAFF. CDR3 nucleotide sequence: TGTGCCAGCAGTTTCGCAGGGGCGAACACTGAAGCTTTCTTT.

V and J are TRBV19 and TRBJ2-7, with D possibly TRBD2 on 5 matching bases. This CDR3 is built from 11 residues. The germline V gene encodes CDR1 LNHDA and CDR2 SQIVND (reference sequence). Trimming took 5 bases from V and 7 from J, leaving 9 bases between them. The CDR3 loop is CASSSTGEQYF. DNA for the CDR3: TGTGCCAGTAGTTCGACGGGGGAGCAGTACTTC.

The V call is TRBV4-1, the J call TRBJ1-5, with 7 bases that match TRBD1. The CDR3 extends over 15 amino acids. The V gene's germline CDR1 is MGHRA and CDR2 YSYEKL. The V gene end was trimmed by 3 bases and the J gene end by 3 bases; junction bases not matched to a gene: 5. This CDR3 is CASSHSGQFNQPQHF. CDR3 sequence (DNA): TGCGCCAGCAGCCATTCGGGACAGTTCAATCAGCCCCAGCATTTT.

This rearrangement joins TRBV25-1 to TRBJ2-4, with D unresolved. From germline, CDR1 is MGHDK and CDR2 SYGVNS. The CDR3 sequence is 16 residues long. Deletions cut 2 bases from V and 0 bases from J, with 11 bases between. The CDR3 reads CASSESADVAKNIQYF. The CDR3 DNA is TGTGCCAGCAGTGAAAGCGCGGACGTAGCCAAAAACATTCAGTACTTC.

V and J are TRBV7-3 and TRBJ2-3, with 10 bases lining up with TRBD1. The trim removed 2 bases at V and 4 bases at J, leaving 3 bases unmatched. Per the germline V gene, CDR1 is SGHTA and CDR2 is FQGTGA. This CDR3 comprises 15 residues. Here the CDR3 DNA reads TGTGCCAGCAGCTTAGGGGACAGGGGATCAGATACGCAGTATTTT. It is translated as CASSLGDRGSDTQYF. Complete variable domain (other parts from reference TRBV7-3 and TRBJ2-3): GAGVSQTPSNKVTEKGKYVELRCDPISGHTALYWYRQSLGQGPEFLIYFQGTGAADDSGLPNDRFFAVRPEGSVSTLKIQRTERGDSAVYLCASSLGDRGSDTQYFGPGTRLTVL.

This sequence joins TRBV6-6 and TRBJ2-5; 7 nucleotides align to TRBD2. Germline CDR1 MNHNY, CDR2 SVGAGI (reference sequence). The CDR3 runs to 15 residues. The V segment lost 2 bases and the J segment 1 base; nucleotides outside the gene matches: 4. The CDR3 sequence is CASSYMASGQETQYF. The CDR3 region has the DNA TGTGCCAGCAGTTACATGGCTAGCGGCCAAGAGACCCAGTACTTC.

The CDR3: CASSIRNQPQHF. The CDR3 nucleotides read TGTGCCAGTAGTATAAGGAATCAGCCCCAGCATTTT. The chain links TRBV19 to TRBJ1-5, with no clear D. There are 12 residues in the CDR3. The germline V and J ends were trimmed by 2 bases and 4 bases, with 3 bases remaining between them. Looked up from germline, CDR1 is LNHDA and CDR2 is SQIVND (reference sequence).

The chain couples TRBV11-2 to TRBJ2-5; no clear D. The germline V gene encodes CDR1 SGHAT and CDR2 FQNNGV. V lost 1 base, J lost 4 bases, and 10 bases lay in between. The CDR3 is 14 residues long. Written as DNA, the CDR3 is TGTGCCAGCAGCTTAGGCCCTACCCGAGAGACCCAGTACTTC. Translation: CASSLGPTRETQYF.

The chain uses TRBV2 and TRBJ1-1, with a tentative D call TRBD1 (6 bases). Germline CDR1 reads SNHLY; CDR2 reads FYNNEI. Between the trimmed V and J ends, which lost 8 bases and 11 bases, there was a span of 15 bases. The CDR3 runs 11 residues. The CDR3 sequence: CASRVQGPAFF. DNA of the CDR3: TGTGCCAGCCGAGTACAGGGTCCGGCTTTCTTT.

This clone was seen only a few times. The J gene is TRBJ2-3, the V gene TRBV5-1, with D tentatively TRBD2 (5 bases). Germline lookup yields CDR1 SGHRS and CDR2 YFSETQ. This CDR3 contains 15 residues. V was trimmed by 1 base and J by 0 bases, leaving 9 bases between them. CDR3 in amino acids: CASSLTRISTDTQYF. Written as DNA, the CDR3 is TGCGCCAGCAGCTTGACTAGGATTAGCACAGATACGCAGTATTTT. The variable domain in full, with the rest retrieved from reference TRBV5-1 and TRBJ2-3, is KAGVTQTPRYLIKTRGQQVTLSCSPISGHRSVSWYQQTPGQGLQFLFEYFSETQRNKGNFPGRFSGRQFSNSRSEMNVSTLELGDSALYLCASSLTRISTDTQYFGPGTRLTVL.

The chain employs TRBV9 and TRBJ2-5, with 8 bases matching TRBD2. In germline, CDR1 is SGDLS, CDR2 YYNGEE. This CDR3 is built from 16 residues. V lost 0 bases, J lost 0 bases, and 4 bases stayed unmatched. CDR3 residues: CASSVGSSGNQETQYF. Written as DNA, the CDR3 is TGTGCCAGCAGCGTAGGTAGTAGCGGGAACCAAGAGACCCAGTACTTC.

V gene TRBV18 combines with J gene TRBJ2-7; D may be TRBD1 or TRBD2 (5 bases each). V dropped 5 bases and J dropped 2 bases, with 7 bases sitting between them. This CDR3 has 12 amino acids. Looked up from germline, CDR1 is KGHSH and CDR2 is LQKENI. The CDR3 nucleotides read TGTGCCAGCTCAGAGGGGCCCTACGAGCAGTACTTC. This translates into CASSEGPYEQYF. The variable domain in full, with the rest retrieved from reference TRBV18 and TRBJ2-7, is NAGVMQNPRHLVRRRGQEARLRCSPMKGHSHVYWYRQLPEEGLKFMVYLQKENIIDESGMPKERFSAEFPKEGPSILRIQQVVRGDSAAYFCASSEGPYEQYFGPGTRLTVT.

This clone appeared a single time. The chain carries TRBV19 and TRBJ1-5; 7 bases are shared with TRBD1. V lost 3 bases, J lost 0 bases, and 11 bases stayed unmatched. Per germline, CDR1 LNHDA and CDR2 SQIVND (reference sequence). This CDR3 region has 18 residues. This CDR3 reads CASSMGPTGVYSNQPQHF. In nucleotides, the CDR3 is TGTGCCAGTAGTATGGGCCCAACAGGGGTTTATAGCAATCAGCCCCAGCATTTT.

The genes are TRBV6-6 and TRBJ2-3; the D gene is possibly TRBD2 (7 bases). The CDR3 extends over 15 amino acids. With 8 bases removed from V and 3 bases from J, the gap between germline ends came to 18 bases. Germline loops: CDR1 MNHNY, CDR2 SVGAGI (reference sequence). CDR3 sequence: CASGGARGRTDTQYF. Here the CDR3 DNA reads TGTGCCAGCGGGGGGGCACGGGGAAGGACAGATACGCAGTATTTT.